The next 8 T cell receptor beta chains were all read from a single sample in a study of identical twins. TCRdb re-called the 5' RACE reads with MiXCR, one entry per CDR3 protein. Among about 1.7 million distinct CDR3 sequences listed, under 35% were seen once. What was sequenced was cord blood. These receptors were obtained from a newborn girl in good health.

The sample holds a few counts of this clonotype. This chain joins TRBV20-1 and TRBJ2-7; tentatively, D is TRBD1 (5 bases). Trimming cost V 5 bases and J 7 bases, with 18 bases left between them. Germline V gene lookup returns CDR1 DFQATT and CDR2 SNEGSKA (reference sequence). There are 13 residues in the CDR3. CDR3 protein: CSAGLGRGGEQYF. The CDR3 bases are TGCAGTGCTGGGCTAGGTAGGGGTGGGGAGCAGTACTTC.

The V call is TRBV2, the J call TRBJ2-1; 10 bases are shared with TRBD2. Germline-derived CDR1 and CDR2 are SNHLY and FYNNEI. The ends lost 4 bases at V and 13 bases at J; junction bases unmatched: 7. The CDR3 contains 13 residues. The CDR3 loop is CASSGSGRPSQFF. Written as DNA, the CDR3 is TGTGCCAGCAGTGGTAGCGGGAGGCCGTCTCAGTTCTTC.

This chain links TRBV18 with TRBJ2-7, with unresolved D. The CDR3 runs 14 residues. Between the trimmed V and J ends, which lost 3 bases and 3 bases, there was a span of 12 bases. Germline-derived CDR1 and CDR2 are KGHSH and LQKENI. The CDR3, as DNA: TGTGCCAGCTCACCCTTTGGAGACGGCTACGAGCAGTACTTC. As protein: CASSPFGDGYEQYF.

This clonotype was picked up a small number of times. The rearrangement links TRBV2 to TRBJ1-4, with D uncertain. V was pared by 3 bases and J by 15 bases, with 8 bases between. The CDR3 runs 10 residues. Germline V CDR1 and CDR2: SNHLY, FYNNEI. The CDR3 protein is CASSDRMVFF. CDR3 sequence (DNA): TGTGCCAGCAGTGATAGGATGGTGTTTTTT.

V gene TRBV20-1 combines with J gene TRBJ1-1; TRBD1 agrees at 9 bases. Losses at the gene ends were 2 bases for V and 1 base for J; bases not matched to a gene: 5. This CDR3 has 15 amino acids. Looked up from germline, CDR1 is DFQATT and CDR2 is SNEGSKA (reference sequence). CDR3 sequence (DNA): TGCAGTGCTAGACGCCGACAGGGGGGGAACACTGAAGCTTTCTTT. As protein: CSARRRQGGNTEAFF.

The chain is built from TRBV28 and TRBJ2-1, with 9 bases matching TRBD2. The germline CDR1 and CDR2 sequences are MDHEN and SYDVKM. V trimming: 7 bases; J trimming: 3 bases; junction bases outside the gene matches: 7. CDR3 length: 15 residues. CDR3 in DNA: TGTGCCAGCAACCCGGGACTAGCATACTACAATGAGCAGTTCTTC. Protein: CASNPGLAYYNEQFF.

V gene TRBV4-2 combines with J gene TRBJ1-1; tentatively, D is TRBD1 (6 bases). The CDR3 has 16 residues. V dropped 3 bases and J dropped 4 bases, with 18 bases sitting between them. Germline lookup yields CDR1 LGHNA and CDR2 YNFKEQ. The CDR3 here is CASSQSHRQDLTEAFF. DNA of the CDR3: TGTGCCAGCAGCCAGTCACATCGACAGGACCTCACTGAAGCTTTCTTT.

This clonotype appeared a few times. The rearrangement uses TRBV25-1 and TRBJ2-1; TRBD2 might be the D (5 bases). The CDR3 contains 14 residues. Germline lookup yields CDR1 MGHDK and CDR2 SYGVNS. V gave up 8 bases and J gave up 4 bases, with 15 bases separating them. The CDR3, as DNA: TGTGCCAGCGCGAGCGGTCCAGTGTACAATGAGCAGTTCTTC. It is translated as CASASGPVYNEQFF.